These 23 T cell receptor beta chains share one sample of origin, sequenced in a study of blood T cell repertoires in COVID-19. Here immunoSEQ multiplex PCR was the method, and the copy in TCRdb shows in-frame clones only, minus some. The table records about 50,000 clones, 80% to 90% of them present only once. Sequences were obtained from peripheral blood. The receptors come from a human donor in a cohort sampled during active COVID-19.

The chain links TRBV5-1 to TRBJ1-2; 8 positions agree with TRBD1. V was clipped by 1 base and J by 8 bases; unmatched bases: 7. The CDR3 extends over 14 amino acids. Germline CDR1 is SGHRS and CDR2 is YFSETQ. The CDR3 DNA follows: TGCGCCAGCAGCTTGCAAGGACAGGGAAGAGGCTACACCTTC. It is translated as CASSLQGQGRGYTF.

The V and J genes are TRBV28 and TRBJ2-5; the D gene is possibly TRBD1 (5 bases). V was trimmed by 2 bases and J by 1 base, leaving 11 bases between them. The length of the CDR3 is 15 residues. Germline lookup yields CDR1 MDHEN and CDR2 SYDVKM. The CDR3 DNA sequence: TGTGCCAGCAGTTTACCCCGGACAACCCAAGAGACCCAGTACTTC. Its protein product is CASSLPRTTQETQYF.

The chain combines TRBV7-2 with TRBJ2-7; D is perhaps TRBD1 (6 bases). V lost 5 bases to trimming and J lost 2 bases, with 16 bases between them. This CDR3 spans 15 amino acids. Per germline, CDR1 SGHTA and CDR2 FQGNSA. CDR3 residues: CASSPRTATAYEQYF. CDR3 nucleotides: TGTGCCAGCAGCCCAAGGACAGCCACTGCCTACGAGCAGTACTTC.

This CDR3 reads CASTDRRGGRTGELFF. The CDR3 DNA is TGTGCCAGCACCGACCGGCGGGGGGGCCGGACCGGGGAGCTGTTTTTT. The rearrangement uses TRBV7-2 and TRBJ2-2; 9 bases agree with TRBD2. The CDR3 loop spans 16 amino acids. Germline CDR1 reads SGHTA; CDR2 reads FQGNSA. The V gene end was trimmed by 7 bases and the J gene end by 5 bases; junction bases not matched to a gene: 11.

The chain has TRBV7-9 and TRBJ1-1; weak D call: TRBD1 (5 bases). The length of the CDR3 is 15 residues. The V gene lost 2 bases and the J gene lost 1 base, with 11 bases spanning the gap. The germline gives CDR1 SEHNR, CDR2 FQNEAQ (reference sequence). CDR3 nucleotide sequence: TGTGCCAGCAGCTTAATGGCAGGGTCGAACACTGAAGCTTTCTTT. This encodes CASSLMAGSNTEAFF.

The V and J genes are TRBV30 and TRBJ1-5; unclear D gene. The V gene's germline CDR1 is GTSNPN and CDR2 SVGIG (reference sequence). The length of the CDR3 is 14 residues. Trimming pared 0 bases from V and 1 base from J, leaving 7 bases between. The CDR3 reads CAWSVLNSNQPQHF. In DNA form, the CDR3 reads TGTGCCTGGAGTGTACTTAACAGCAATCAGCCCCAGCATTTT.

Written as DNA, the CDR3 is TGTGCCAGCAGCCAAAGGACACCAAGAGGGACAAGCACCGGGGAGCTGTTTTTT. Amino acids: CASSQRTPRGTSTGELFF. The V and J genes are TRBV27 and TRBJ2-2; the D gene is possibly TRBD1 (6 bases). CDR3 size: 18 residues. V lost 6 bases, J lost 4 bases, and 24 bases lay in between. The germline gives CDR1 MNHEY, CDR2 SMNVEV (reference sequence).

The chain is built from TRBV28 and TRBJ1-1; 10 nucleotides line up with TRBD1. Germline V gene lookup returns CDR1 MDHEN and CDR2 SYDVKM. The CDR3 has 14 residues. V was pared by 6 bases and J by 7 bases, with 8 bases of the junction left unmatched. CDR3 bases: TGTGCCAGCAGAAAAGACAGGGGGCCGAGTGAAGCTTTCTTT. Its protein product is CASRKDRGPSEAFF.

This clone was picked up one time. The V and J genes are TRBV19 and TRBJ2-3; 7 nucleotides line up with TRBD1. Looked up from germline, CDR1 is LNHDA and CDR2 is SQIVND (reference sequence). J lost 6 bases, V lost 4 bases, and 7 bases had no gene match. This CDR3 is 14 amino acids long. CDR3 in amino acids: CASSRDRGVDTQYF. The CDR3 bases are TGTGCCAGTAGTAGGGACAGAGGCGTGGATACGCAGTATTTT. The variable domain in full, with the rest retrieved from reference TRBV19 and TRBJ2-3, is DGGITQSPKYLFRKEGQNVTLSCEQNLNHDAMYWYRQDPGQGLRLIYYSQIVNDFQKGDIAEGYSVSREKKESFPLTVTSAQKNPTAFYLCASSRDRGVDTQYFGPGTRLTVL.

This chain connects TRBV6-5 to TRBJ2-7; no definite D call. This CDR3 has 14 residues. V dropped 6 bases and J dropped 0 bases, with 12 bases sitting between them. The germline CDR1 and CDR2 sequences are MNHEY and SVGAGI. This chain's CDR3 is CASRFEIASYEQYF. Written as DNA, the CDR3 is TGTGCCAGCAGGTTTGAAATAGCCTCCTACGAGCAGTACTTC.

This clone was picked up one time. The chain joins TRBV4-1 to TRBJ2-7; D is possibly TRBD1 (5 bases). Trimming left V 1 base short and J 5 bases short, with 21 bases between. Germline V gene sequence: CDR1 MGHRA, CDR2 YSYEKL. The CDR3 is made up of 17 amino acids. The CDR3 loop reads CASSQVSHWSLQDEQYF. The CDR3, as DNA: TGCGCCAGCAGCCAAGTCTCGCATTGGAGCCTACAGGACGAGCAGTACTTC.

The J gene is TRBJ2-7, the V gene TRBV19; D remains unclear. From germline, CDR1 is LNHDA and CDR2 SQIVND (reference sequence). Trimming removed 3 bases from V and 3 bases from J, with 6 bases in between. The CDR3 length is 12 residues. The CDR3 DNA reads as TGTGCCAGTAGTATGGGCCTCTACGAGCAGTACTTC. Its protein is CASSMGLYEQYF.

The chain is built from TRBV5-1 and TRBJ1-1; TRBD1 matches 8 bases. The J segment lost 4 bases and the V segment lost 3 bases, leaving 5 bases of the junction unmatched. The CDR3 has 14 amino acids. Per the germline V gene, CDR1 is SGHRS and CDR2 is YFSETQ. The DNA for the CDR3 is TGCGCCAGCAGCTCTACAGGGGGAAGCACTGAAGCTTTCTTT. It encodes CASSSTGGSTEAFF.

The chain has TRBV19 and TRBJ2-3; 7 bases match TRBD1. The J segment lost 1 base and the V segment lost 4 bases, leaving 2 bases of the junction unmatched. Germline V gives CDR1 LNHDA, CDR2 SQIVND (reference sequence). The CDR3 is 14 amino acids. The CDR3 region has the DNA TGTGCCAGTAGTAGGACAGGAGGCACAGATACGCAGTATTTT. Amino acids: CASSRTGGTDTQYF.

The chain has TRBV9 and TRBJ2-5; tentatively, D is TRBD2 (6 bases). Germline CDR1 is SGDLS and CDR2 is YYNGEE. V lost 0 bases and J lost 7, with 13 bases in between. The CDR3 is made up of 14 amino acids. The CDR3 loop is CASSVGEVGRTQYF. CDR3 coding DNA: TGTGCCAGCAGCGTAGGGGAGGTGGGGAGGACCCAGTACTTC. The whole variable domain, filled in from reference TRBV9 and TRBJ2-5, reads DSGVTQTPKHLITATGQRVTLRCSPRSGDLSVYWYQQSLDQGLQFLIQYYNGEERAKGNILERFSAQQFPDLHSELNLSSLELGDSALYFCASSVGEVGRTQYFGPGTRLLVL.

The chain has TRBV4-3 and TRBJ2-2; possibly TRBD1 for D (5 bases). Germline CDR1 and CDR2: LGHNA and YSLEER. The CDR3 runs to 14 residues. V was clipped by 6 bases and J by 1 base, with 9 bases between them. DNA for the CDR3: TGCGCCAGCAGACAGGCCTTGAACACCGGGGAGCTGTTTTTT. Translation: CASRQALNTGELFF.

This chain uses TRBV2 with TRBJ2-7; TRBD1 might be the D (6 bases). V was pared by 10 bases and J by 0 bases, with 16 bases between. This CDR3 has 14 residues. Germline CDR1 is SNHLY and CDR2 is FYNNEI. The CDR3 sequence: CAIPRGQNSYEQYF. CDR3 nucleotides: TGTGCCATCCCACGGGGACAAAACTCCTACGAGCAGTACTTC.

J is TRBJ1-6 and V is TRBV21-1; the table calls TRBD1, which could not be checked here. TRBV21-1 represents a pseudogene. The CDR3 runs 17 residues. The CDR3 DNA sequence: TGTGCCAACCCTACGTTAATCCGGGACAGAAATAATTCACCCCTCCACTTT. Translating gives CANPTLIRDRNNSPLHF.

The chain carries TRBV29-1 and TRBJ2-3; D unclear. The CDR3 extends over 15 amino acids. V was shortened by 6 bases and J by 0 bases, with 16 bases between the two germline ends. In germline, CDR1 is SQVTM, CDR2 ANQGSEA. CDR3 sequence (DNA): TGCAGCGTCGTGCCAGGCGCGTACAGCACAGATACGCAGTATTTT. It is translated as CSVVPGAYSTDTQYF.

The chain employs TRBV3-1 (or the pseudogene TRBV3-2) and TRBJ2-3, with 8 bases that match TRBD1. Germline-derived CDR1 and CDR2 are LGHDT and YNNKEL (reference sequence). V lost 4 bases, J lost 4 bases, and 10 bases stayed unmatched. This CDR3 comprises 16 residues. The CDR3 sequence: CASSRLGQAGSDTQYF. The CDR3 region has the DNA TGTGCCAGCAGCCGGTTGGGACAGGCGGGGTCAGATACGCAGTATTTT.

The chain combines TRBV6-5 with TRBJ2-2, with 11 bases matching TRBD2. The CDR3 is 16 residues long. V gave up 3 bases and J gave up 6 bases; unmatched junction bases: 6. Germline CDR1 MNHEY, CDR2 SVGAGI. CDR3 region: CASSYFTSGSPGELFF. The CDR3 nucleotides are TGTGCCAGCAGTTATTTCACTAGCGGGAGCCCCGGGGAGCTGTTTTTT.

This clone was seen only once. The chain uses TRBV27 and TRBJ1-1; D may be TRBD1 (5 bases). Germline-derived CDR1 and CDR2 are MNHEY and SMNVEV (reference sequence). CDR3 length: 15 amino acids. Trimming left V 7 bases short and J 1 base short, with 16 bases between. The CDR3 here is CASTPRMGRNTEAFF. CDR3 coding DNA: TGTGCCAGCACTCCCAGGATGGGGCGGAACACTGAAGCTTTCTTT.

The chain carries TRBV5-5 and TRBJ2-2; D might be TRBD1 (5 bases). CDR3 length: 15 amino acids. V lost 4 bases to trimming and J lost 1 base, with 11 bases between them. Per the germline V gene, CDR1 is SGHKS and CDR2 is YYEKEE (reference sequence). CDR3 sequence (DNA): TGTGCCAGCAGCCAAGCCACAGGGAACACCGGGGAGCTGTTTTTT. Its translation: CASSQATGNTGELFF.